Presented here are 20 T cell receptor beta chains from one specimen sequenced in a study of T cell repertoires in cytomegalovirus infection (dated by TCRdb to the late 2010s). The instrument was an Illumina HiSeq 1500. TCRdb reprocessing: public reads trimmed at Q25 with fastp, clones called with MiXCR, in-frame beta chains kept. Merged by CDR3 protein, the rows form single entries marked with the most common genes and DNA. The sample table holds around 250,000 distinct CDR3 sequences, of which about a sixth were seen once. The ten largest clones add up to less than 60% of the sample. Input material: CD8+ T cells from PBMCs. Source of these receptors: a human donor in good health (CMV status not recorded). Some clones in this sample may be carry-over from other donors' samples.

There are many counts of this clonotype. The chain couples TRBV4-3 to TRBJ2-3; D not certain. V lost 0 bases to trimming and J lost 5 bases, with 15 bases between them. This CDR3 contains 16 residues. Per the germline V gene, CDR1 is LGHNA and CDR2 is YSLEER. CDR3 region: CASSQDRSGWGDTQYF. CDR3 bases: TGCGCCAGCAGCCAAGATAGATCAGGATGGGGAGATACGCAGTATTTT.

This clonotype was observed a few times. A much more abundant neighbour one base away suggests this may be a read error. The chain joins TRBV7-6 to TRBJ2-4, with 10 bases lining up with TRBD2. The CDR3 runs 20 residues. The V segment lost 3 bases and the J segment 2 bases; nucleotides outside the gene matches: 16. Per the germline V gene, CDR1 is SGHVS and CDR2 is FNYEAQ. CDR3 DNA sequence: TGTGCCAGCAGCTTCGGGCTAGCGGGGGCCAGCCAGCTGACCAAAAACATTCAGTACTTC. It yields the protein CASSFGLAGASQLTKNIQYF.

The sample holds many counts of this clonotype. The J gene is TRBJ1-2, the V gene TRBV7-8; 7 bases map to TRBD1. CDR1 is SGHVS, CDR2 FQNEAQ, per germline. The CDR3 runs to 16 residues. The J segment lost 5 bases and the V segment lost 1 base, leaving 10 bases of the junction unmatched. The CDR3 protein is CASSLDLPTGTYGYTF. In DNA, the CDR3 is TGTGCCAGCAGCTTAGATTTACCGACAGGGACATATGGCTACACCTTC.

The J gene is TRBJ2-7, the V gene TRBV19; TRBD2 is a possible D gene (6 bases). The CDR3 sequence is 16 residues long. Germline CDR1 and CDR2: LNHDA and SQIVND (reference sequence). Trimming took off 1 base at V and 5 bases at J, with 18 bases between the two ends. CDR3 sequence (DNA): TGTGCCAGTAGTATAGCTCTGAGGCGGGAAGGTCACGAGCAGTACTTC. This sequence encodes CASSIALRREGHEQYF.

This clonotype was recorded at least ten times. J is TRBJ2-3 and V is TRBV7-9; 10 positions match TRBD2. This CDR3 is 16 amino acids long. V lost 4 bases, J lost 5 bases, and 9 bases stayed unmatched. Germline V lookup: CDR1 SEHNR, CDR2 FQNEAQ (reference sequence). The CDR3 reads CASSYEAGGHRDTQYF. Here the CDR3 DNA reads TGTGCCAGCAGCTATGAAGCGGGGGGGCACAGAGATACGCAGTATTTT.

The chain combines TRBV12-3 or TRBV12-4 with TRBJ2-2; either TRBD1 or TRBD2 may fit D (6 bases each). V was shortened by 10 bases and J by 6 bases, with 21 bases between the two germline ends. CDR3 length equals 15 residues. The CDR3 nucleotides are TGTGCCACCGATGGTCAGGGGAGGATGGCCGGGGAGCTGTTTTTT. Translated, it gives CATDGQGRMAGELFF.

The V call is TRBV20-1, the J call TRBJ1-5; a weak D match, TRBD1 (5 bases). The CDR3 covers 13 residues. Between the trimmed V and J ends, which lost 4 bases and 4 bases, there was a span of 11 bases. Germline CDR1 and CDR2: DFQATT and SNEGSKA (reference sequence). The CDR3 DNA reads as TGCAGTGCTATGAGGGGAAAAAATCAGCCCCAGCATTTT. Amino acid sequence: CSAMRGKNQPQHF.

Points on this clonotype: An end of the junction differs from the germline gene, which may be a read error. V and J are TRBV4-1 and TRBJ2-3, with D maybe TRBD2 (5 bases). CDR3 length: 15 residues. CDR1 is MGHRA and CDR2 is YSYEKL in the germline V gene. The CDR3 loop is CASSQDSEGTDTQYF. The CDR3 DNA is TGTGCCAGCAGCCAAGATAGCGAGGGAACAGATACGCAGTATTTT.

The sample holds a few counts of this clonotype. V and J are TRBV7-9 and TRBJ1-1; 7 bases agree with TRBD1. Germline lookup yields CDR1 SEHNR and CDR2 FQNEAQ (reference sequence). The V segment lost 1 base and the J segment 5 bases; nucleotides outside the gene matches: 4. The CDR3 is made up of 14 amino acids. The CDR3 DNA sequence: TGTGCCAGCAGCTTAGTTAGGGGGCGGACTGAAGCTTTCTTT. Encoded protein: CASSLVRGRTEAFF.

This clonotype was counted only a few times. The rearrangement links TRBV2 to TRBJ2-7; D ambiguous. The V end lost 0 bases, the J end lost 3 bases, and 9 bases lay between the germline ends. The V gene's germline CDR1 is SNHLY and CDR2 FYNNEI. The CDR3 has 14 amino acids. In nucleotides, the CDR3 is TGTGCCAGCAGTGAAGCGCTTTGGGACTACGAGCAGTACTTC. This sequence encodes CASSEALWDYEQYF.

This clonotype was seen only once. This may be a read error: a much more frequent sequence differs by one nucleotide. The chain's CDR3 is CSARDLLSPGTATYEQDF. For the CDR3, the DNA is TGCAGTGCTAGAGATTTATTATCCCCGGGGACCGCGACCTACGAGCAGGACTTC. The chain uses TRBV20-1 and TRBJ2-7, with D possibly called TRBD1 or TRBD2 (5 bases each). The CDR3 runs to 18 residues. Germline values: CDR1 DFQATT, CDR2 SNEGSKA (reference sequence).

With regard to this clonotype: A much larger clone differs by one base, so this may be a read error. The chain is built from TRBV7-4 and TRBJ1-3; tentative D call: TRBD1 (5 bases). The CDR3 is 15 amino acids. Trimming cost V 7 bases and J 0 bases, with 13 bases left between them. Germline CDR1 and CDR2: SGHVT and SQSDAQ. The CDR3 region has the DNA TGTGCCAGCAACCCCCGGGACCGCTCTGGAAACACCATATATTTT. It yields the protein CASNPRDRSGNTIYF.

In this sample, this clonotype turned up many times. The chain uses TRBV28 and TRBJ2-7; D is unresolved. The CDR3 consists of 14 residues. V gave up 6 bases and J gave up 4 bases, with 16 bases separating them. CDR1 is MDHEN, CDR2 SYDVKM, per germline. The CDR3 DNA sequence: TGTGCCAGCAGCCTCCGTGTGAAGGAATACGAGCAGTACTTC. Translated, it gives CASSLRVKEYEQYF.

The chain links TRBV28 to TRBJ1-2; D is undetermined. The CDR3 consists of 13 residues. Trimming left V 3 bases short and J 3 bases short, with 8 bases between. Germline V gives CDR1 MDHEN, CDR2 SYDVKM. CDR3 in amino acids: CASSFEGDYGYTF. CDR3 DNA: TGTGCCAGCAGTTTCGAGGGCGACTATGGCTACACCTTC.

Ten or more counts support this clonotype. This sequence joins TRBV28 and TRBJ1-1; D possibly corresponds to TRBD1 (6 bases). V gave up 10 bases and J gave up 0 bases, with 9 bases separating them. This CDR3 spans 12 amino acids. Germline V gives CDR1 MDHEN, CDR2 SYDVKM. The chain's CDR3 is CATTGLNTEAFF. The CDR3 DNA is TGTGCCACCACAGGGTTGAACACTGAAGCTTTCTTT.

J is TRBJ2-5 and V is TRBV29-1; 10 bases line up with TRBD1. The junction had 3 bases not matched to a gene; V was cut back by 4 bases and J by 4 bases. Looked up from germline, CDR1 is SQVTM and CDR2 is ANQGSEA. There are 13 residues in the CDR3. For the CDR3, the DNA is TGCAGCGTTGTTGGGACAGGGGTAGAGACCCAGTACTTC. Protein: CSVVGTGVETQYF.

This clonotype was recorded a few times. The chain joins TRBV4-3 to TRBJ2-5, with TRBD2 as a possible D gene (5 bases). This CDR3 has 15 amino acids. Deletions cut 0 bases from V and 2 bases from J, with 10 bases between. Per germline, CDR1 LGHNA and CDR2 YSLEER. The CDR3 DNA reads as TGCGCCAGCAGCCAAGATCTTAGCGCACAAGAGACCCAGTACTTC. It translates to CASSQDLSAQETQYF.

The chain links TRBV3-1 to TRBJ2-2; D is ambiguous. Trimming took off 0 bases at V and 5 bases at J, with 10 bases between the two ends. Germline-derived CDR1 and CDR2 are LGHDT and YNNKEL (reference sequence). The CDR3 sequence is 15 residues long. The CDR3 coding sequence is TGTGCCAGCAGCCAAGATGCTAGTCTGACCGGGGAGCTGTTTTTT. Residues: CASSQDASLTGELFF.

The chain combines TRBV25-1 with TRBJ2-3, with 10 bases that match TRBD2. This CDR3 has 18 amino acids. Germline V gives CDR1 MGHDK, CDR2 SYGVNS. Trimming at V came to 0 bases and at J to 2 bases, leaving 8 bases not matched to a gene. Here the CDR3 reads CASSEYFSSGGTTDTQYF. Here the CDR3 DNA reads TGTGCCAGCAGTGAATATTTTTCTAGCGGGGGAACCACAGATACGCAGTATTTT.

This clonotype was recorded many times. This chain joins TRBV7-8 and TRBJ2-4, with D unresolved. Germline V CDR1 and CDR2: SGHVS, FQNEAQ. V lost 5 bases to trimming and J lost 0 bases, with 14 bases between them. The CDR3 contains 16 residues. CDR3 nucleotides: TGTGCCAGCAGCCCCAGTTGGAATCAAGCCAAAAACATTCAGTACTTC. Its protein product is CASSPSWNQAKNIQYF.